The present entry profiles one T cell receptor (beta chain) with its context. The data belong to a study of tumor-infiltrating lymphocytes in primary liver carcinoma. Co-extraction of both nucleic acids (RNA and DNA) used about 18-34 mg of unsorted bulk tissue. Using a constant-region primer together with ProtoScript II reverse transcriptase, TCR beta cDNA was made from around 0.55 ug of total RNA. Investigators got TCR beta libraries out of three nested multiplex PCR rounds, done with slightly modified ARM-PCR. Use of TRBV1-TRBV30 forward primers with a C-beta reverse primer characterized the first two PCR rounds, which lasted about 10 cycles each. TCRdb analysed the multiplex PCR reads with MiXCR anew, one entry per CDR3 protein. The sample has about 120,000 distinct CDR3 sequences, less than 80% seen once. Per the germline V gene, CDR1 is LGHNA and CDR2 is YNFKEQ. Trimming shortened V by 1 base and J by 6 bases, and 15 bases separated the two germline ends. This CDR3 is built from 15 residues.

The material sequenced was liver tumor tissue from sampling region 1. Regarding subset: tumor region T1, superior pole. V usage is TRBV4-2 and J usage is TRBJ1-2; maybe TRBD1 (5 bases). This sequence originates from a woman aged 55-70 years with primary liver carcinoma and hepatitis B virus infection. CDR3 sequence reads: CASSQAQGVPNGYTF. The DNA of the CDR3 is TGTGCCAGCAGCCAAGCTCAGGGTGTCCCCAATGGCTACACCTTC.